A selection of T cell receptor beta chains follows, all from one sample in a study of blood T cell repertoires in COVID-19. TCRdb's copy holds only in-frame clones and misses some; the assay was immunoSEQ multiplex PCR. The sample lists some 340,000 clones; around 83% were seen once. Sequencing input: PBMCs or T cells enriched from blood (not recorded which). The receptors here all came from a woman in her forties or fifties who had recovered from COVID-19. CDR3s include the opening cysteine and the closing phenylalanine or tryptophan. D genes are given only for firm matches. Not all rows give a size; the values are once, few, many and, for expanded clones, a class.

V: TRBV4-1; D: .; size: few; J: TRBJ1-4; DNA: TGCGCCAGCAGCCAAGGATATGGTCGGGAGGACCCATATGAAAAACTGTTTTTT; CDR3: CASSQGYGREDPYEKLFF
V: TRBV15; D: TRBD1; size: .; J: TRBJ2-7; DNA: TGTGCCACCAGCAGTTCCTTCCGGGACAGGGAAGCCTACGAGCAGTACTTC; CDR3: CATSSSFRDREAYEQYF
V: TRBV5-4; D: .; size: .; J: TRBJ2-5; DNA: TGTGCCAGCAGCTTGGGCCGAGCGGGTCGTCAAGAGACCCAGTACTTC; CDR3: CASSLGRAGRQETQYF
V: TRBV7-3; D: TRBD2; size: .; J: TRBJ2-3; DNA: TGTGCCAGCAGCCCCGGCGCGGGAGATTTCACAGATACGCAGTATTTT; CDR3: CASSPGAGDFTDTQYF
V: TRBV4-2; D: .; size: .; J: TRBJ1-3; DNA: TGTGCCAGCAGCCAAGACTTCGGACAGCTCTCTGGAAACACCATATATTTT; CDR3: CASSQDFGQLSGNTIYF
V: TRBV5-4; D: .; size: .; J: TRBJ1-1; DNA: TGTGCCAGCAGCTTGGCAGGGATAGGTGAAGCTTTCTTT; CDR3: CASSLAGIGEAFF
V: TRBV11-3; D: TRBD1; size: .; J: TRBJ2-7; DNA: TGTGCCAGCAGCCAACGGACAGGGGGTGTCCTTGAAGAGCAGTACTTC; CDR3: CASSQRTGGVLEEQYF
V: TRBV18; D: TRBD1; size: few; J: TRBJ1-3; DNA: TGTGCCAGCTCACCTCGGACAGGGTCTGGAAACACCATATATTTT; CDR3: CASSPRTGSGNTIYF
V: TRBV29-1; D: TRBD1; size: .; J: TRBJ1-3; DNA: TGCAGCGTTAAGACCGGGACAGGGTTCTCTGGAAACACCATATATTTT; CDR3: CSVKTGTGFSGNTIYF
V: TRBV30; D: .; size: .; J: TRBJ1-1; DNA: TGTGCCTGGAGTCAACCTGGCCTGACAGGCCCTGAAGCTTTCTTT; CDR3: CAWSQPGLTGPEAFF
V: TRBV7-2; D: .; size: few; J: TRBJ1-1; DNA: TGTGCCAGTAGCCTCCGGGGGGAGAACACTGAAGCTTTCTTT; CDR3: CASSLRGENTEAFF
V: TRBV10-2; D: .; size: .; J: TRBJ1-3; DNA: TGCGCCAGCAGGGACAGCTCTGGAAACACCATATATTTT; CDR3: CASRDSSGNTIYF
V: TRBV7-9; D: .; size: .; J: TRBJ1-5; DNA: TGTGCCAGCAGCTTCGGGGACAACAATCAGCCCCAGCATTTT; CDR3: CASSFGDNNQPQHF
V: TRBV7-9; D: TRBD2; size: .; J: TRBJ2-1; DNA: TGTGCCAGCAGCCCCGGAACGGATAGCGGGAGTGCCTACAATGAGCAGTTCTTC; CDR3: CASSPGTDSGSAYNEQFF
V: TRBV19; D: .; size: .; J: TRBJ1-2; DNA: TGTGCCAGTAGTATCGGGGGGGCGCGTGGCTACACCTTC; CDR3: CASSIGGARGYTF
V: TRBV19; D: TRBD1; size: .; J: TRBJ1-1; DNA: TGTGCCAGTAGTAGGTACAGGGGGTATGTGAACACTGAAGCTTTCTTT; CDR3: CASSRYRGYVNTEAFF
V: TRBV5-5; D: .; size: .; J: TRBJ2-3; DNA: TGTGCCAGCAGCTGGGGGTTAGGGGAGGTGGATACGCAGTATTTT; CDR3: CASSWGLGEVDTQYF